A single sample gave rise to the 32 T cell receptor beta chains below, sequenced in a study of cytomegalovirus exposure and HLA in healthy donors. With 60 Vbeta and 13 Jbeta primers, the PCR was carried out. Clones were sequenced by immunoSEQ multiplex PCR, and TCRdb holds only the in-frame ones, with some missing. The data show about 190,000 clones, roughly 80% seen once. Sequenced input: PBMCs. Receptor source: a woman aged 50 to 60 in good health and CMV-seropositive.

The chain has TRBV28 and TRBJ1-2, with 9 bases aligning to TRBD1. The V and J ends lost 2 bases and 8 bases, in that order; junction bases with no gene match: 6. The CDR3 totals 14 residues. CDR1 and CDR2 from the germline V gene are MDHEN and SYDVKM. The CDR3 reads CASSLGGTGGGYTF. The CDR3 DNA follows: TGTGCCAGCAGTTTAGGGGGCACAGGGGGCGGCTACACCTTC.

J is TRBJ2-2 and V is TRBV6-4; D not certain. V lost 2 bases to trimming and J lost 0 bases, with 4 bases between them. The CDR3 consists of 14 residues. Germline loops: CDR1 MRHNA, CDR2 SNTAGT. CDR3 DNA: TGTGCCAGCAGTGACAGCCCGAACACCGGGGAGCTGTTTTTT. Encoded protein: CASSDSPNTGELFF.

The genes are TRBV19 and TRBJ1-2, with D maybe TRBD1 (6 bases). Deletions cut 0 bases from V and 7 bases from J, with 12 bases between. Germline assignment: CDR1 LNHDA and CDR2 SQIVND (reference sequence). The CDR3 sequence is 14 residues long. This CDR3 is CASSIEVGASGYTF. CDR3 DNA: TGTGCCAGTAGTATAGAAGTGGGGGCGAGTGGCTACACCTTC.

The chain carries TRBV16 and TRBJ2-3, with D perhaps TRBD2 (5 bases). V lost 4 bases, J lost 6 bases, and 17 bases lay in between. Per the germline V gene, CDR1 is KGHSY and CDR2 is FQNENV. This CDR3 comprises 15 residues. The DNA of the CDR3 is TGTGCCAGCAGCCCTACGAGAGGGAGTAGGGATACGCAGTATTTT. It is translated as CASSPTRGSRDTQYF.

This chain connects TRBV6-1 to TRBJ1-3; tentatively, D is TRBD1 (5 bases). This CDR3 contains 14 residues. V dropped 5 bases and J dropped 4 bases, with 12 bases sitting between them. The germline V gene has CDR1 MNHNS and CDR2 SASEGT. The CDR3 DNA sequence: TGTGCCAGCAGTCGCGGGGGATCAGGAAACACCATATATTTT. Its protein is CASSRGGSGNTIYF.

The V call is TRBV15, the J call TRBJ1-1, with 10 bases aligning to TRBD1. The CDR3 consists of 17 residues. Germline V gene lookup returns CDR1 LNHNV and CDR2 YYDKDF (reference sequence). V was clipped by 3 bases and J by 0 bases; unmatched bases: 7. CDR3 region: CATSSGGTGDMNTEAFF. The CDR3 DNA sequence: TGTGCCACCAGCAGTGGGGGGACAGGGGATATGAACACTGAAGCTTTCTTT.

The V gene is TRBV7-9, the J gene TRBJ1-2; TRBD1 is a possible D gene (6 bases). The CDR3 runs to 13 residues. CDR1 is SEHNR and CDR2 is FQNEAQ in the germline V gene (reference sequence). V was clipped by 2 bases and J by 3 bases, with 7 bases between them. Here the CDR3 reads CASSLNRDYGYTF. Here the CDR3 DNA reads TGTGCCAGCAGCTTAAACAGGGACTATGGCTACACCTTC.

V and J are TRBV4-1 and TRBJ1-2; a weak D match, TRBD1 (6 bases). The CDR3 covers 15 residues. Between the trimmed V and J ends, which lost 0 bases and 4 bases, there was a span of 12 bases. Germline assignment: CDR1 MGHRA and CDR2 YSYEKL. DNA for the CDR3: TGCGCCAGCAGCCAAGATAAGGGGGGGGCCTATGGCTACACCTTC. As protein: CASSQDKGGAYGYTF.

The V call is TRBV9, the J call TRBJ2-3, with 13 bases identical to TRBD2. The CDR3 runs to 16 residues. Germline assignment: CDR1 SGDLS and CDR2 YYNGEE. V lost 3 bases and J lost 5; bases outside the gene matches: 6. The CDR3 DNA reads as TGTGCCAGCAGCGCGACTAGCGGGGGGAAGGGAGATACGCAGTATTTT. Translated, it gives CASSATSGGKGDTQYF.

As DNA, the CDR3 is TGTGCCAGCAGTCTCAGGGAAGAGACCCAGTACTTC. The encoded protein is CASSLREETQYF. This rearrangement joins TRBV6-5 to TRBJ2-5; D may be TRBD1 (5 bases). The CDR3 loop spans 12 amino acids. The V gene lost 5 bases and the J gene lost 3 bases, with 7 bases spanning the gap. From germline, CDR1 is MNHEY and CDR2 SVGAGI.

The chain couples TRBV19 to TRBJ2-5; 11 bases are a match to TRBD1. The CDR3 totals 16 residues. With V trimmed by 3 bases and J by 1 base, 4 bases remained unmatched. CDR1 LNHDA and CDR2 SQIVND come from the germline V gene (reference sequence). The CDR3 is CASSMGTGGPQETQYF. CDR3 DNA sequence: TGTGCCAGTAGTATGGGGACAGGGGGGCCCCAAGAGACCCAGTACTTC.

The rearrangement links TRBV28 to TRBJ2-5; 10 bases are shared with TRBD1. Germline CDR1 MDHEN, CDR2 SYDVKM. J lost 5 bases, V lost 6 bases, and 9 bases had no gene match. This CDR3 contains 15 residues. Written as DNA, the CDR3 is TGTGCCAGCAGCCGTACGACAGGGGGCGGGGAGACCCAGTACTTC. Translation: CASSRTTGGGETQYF.

This clone appeared a single time. The chain is built from TRBV6-1 and TRBJ2-2; possible D gene TRBD1, 6 bases. Germline CDR1 and CDR2: MNHNS and SASEGT. Trimming took off 6 bases at V and 6 bases at J, with 14 bases between the two ends. The CDR3 spans 14 residues. The chain's CDR3 is CASRNTGRSGELFF. Here the CDR3 DNA reads TGTGCCAGCAGGAATACAGGGAGATCCGGGGAGCTGTTTTTT.

CDR3 loop: CASSPGQSQETQYF. The CDR3 bases are TGTGCCAGCAGCCCGGGACAGAGTCAAGAGACCCAGTACTTC. The chain uses TRBV5-4 and TRBJ2-5; 7 bases map to TRBD1. This CDR3 has 14 amino acids. Germline V lookup: CDR1 SGHNT, CDR2 YYREEE (reference sequence). V trimming: 4 bases; J trimming: 2 bases; junction bases outside the gene matches: 5.

The V gene is TRBV6-5, the J gene TRBJ1-2; 10 bases are shared with TRBD1. Germline lookup yields CDR1 MNHEY and CDR2 SVGAGI. J lost 8 bases, V lost 2 bases, and 5 bases had no gene match. The length of the CDR3 is 14 residues. The CDR3 sequence: CASSYGGQGRGYTF. CDR3 DNA: TGTGCCAGCAGTTACGGGGGACAGGGGCGCGGCTACACCTTC.

This chain links TRBV4-2 with TRBJ1-6; D is perhaps TRBD1 (5 bases). This CDR3 contains 15 residues. The V gene lost 0 bases and the J gene lost 8 bases, with 11 bases spanning the gap. Germline assignment: CDR1 LGHNA and CDR2 YNFKEQ. This CDR3 is CASSQEGQGDSPLHF. In nucleotides, the CDR3 is TGTGCCAGCAGCCAAGAGGGGCAGGGTGATTCACCCCTCCACTTT.

The genes are TRBV19 and TRBJ1-5; D might be TRBD1 (6 bases). In germline, CDR1 is LNHDA, CDR2 SQIVND (reference sequence). Deletions cut 5 bases from V and 7 bases from J, with 15 bases between. The CDR3 is made up of 14 amino acids. The CDR3 here is CASSLPPGVQPQHF. The CDR3 region has the DNA TGTGCCAGTAGTCTACCTCCAGGGGTCCAGCCCCAGCATTTT.

The V and J genes are TRBV2 and TRBJ2-5; 11 bases line up with TRBD2. The junction had 7 bases not matched to a gene; V was cut back by 5 bases and J by 5 bases. The CDR3 contains 15 residues. Germline values: CDR1 SNHLY, CDR2 FYNNEI. This CDR3 reads CASSLSGGALETQYF. The CDR3 DNA sequence: TGTGCCAGCAGTCTTAGCGGGGGGGCCTTGGAGACCCAGTACTTC.

The CDR3, as DNA: TGTGCCAGCAGCGCCGGCAGCGGTCCCTATGGCTACACCTTC. This gives the protein CASSAGSGPYGYTF. This rearrangement joins TRBV9 to TRBJ1-2; no clear D gene. The CDR3 sequence is 14 residues long. CDR1 is SGDLS, CDR2 YYNGEE, per germline. Trimming cost V 3 bases and J 4 bases, with 13 bases left between them.

CDR3 in amino acids: CASSLVDQAIDTQYF. The CDR3 nucleotides are TGTGCCAGCAGCTTGGTTGACCAGGCTATAGATACGCAGTATTTT. This sequence joins TRBV5-4 and TRBJ2-3, with D unresolved. V was trimmed by 0 bases and J by 5 bases, leaving 13 bases between them. CDR1 is SGHNT, CDR2 YYREEE, per germline (reference sequence). The CDR3 spans 15 residues.

This clone has just one count. This sequence joins TRBV5-1 and TRBJ1-4, with D hard to call. Germline V gives CDR1 SGHRS, CDR2 YFSETQ. The ends were cut back, 3 bases at V and 3 bases at J, with 9 bases in the middle. This CDR3 has 14 residues. CDR3: CASSYSAANEKLFF. As DNA, the CDR3 is TGCGCCAGCAGCTACTCAGCGGCTAATGAAAAACTGTTTTTT.

Points on this clone: An end of the junction does not agree with germline; a read error may underlie this. V gene TRBV7-9 combines with J gene TRBJ2-2, with 7 bases fitting TRBD1. Germline loops: CDR1 SEHNR, CDR2 FQNEAQ (reference sequence). The CDR3 contains 13 residues. The CDR3 nucleotides read TGTTCCAGCAGCTACAGGGGTTTGGGGGAGCTGTTTTTT. This sequence encodes CSSSYRGLGELFF.

This chain uses TRBV6-1 with TRBJ2-1; 9 bases align to TRBD1. The CDR3 consists of 14 residues. The trim removed 6 bases at V and 3 bases at J, leaving 3 bases unmatched. The germline CDR1 and CDR2 sequences are MNHNS and SASEGT. The CDR3 sequence is CASRRTGVYNEQFF. CDR3 DNA sequence: TGTGCCAGCAGACGGACAGGGGTCTACAATGAGCAGTTCTTC.

As DNA, the CDR3 is TGTGCCAGCAGCCAAGAACAACGAGAGACCCAGTACTTC. Translated: CASSQEQRETQYF. V and J are TRBV5-4 and TRBJ2-5; D gene uncertain. CDR3 length equals 13 residues. In germline, CDR1 is SGHNT, CDR2 YYREEE (reference sequence). The V end lost 4 bases, the J end lost 4 bases, and 11 bases lay between the germline ends.

This clone has just a few counts. This chain connects TRBV7-9 to TRBJ1-4, with 8 bases matching TRBD1. The germline CDR1 and CDR2 sequences are SEHNR and FQNEAQ (reference sequence). The CDR3 contains 14 residues. V shed 3 bases, J shed 7 bases, and the junction held 4 bases outside the gene matches. The DNA for the CDR3 is TGTGCCAGCAGCTTCTCAGGGGGCGGTGAAAAACTGTTTTTT. As protein: CASSFSGGGEKLFF.

The J gene is TRBJ1-4, the V gene TRBV5-4; no reliable D call. The CDR3 is 13 residues long. V lost 0 bases and J lost 5, with 5 bases in between. In germline, CDR1 is SGHNT, CDR2 YYREEE (reference sequence). CDR3 protein: CASSLAGNEKLFF. Written as DNA, the CDR3 is TGTGCCAGCAGCTTGGCCGGGAATGAAAAACTGTTTTTT.

The V gene is TRBV4-3, the J gene TRBJ1-6; D is undetermined. Trimming removed 0 bases from V and 9 bases from J, with 12 bases in between. The CDR3 has 15 residues. CDR1 is LGHNA, CDR2 YSLEER, per germline. The CDR3, as DNA: TGCGCCAGCAGCCAAGATCAGGCTGGGAGTTCACCCCTCCACTTT. Residues: CASSQDQAGSSPLHF.

J is TRBJ1-6 and V is TRBV6-1; TRBD1 aligns across 10 bases. Germline trimming cut 5 bases from V and 9 bases from J; bases unmatched to any gene: 7. The CDR3 runs to 15 residues. Per the germline V gene, CDR1 is MNHNS and CDR2 is SASEGT. The CDR3 protein is CASSTGTGVGSPLHF. The CDR3 DNA follows: TGTGCCAGCAGTACCGGGACAGGGGTAGGTTCACCCCTCCACTTT.

This chain links TRBV19 with TRBJ2-2, with D unresolved. V gave up 5 bases and J gave up 2 bases, with 15 bases separating them. CDR3 size: 16 residues. Germline values: CDR1 LNHDA, CDR2 SQIVND (reference sequence). The CDR3 here is CASSPRLERNTGELFF. CDR3 coding DNA: TGTGCCAGTAGTCCCCGGTTAGAAAGAAACACCGGGGAGCTGTTTTTT.

The J gene is TRBJ1-2, the V gene TRBV5-1, with D unclear. This CDR3 has 12 residues. The V end was cut by 1 base, the J end by 5 bases, with 6 bases between. Germline lookup yields CDR1 SGHRS and CDR2 YFSETQ. For the CDR3, the DNA is TGCGCCAGCAGCTTGACAGAGTATGGCTACACCTTC. Its protein product is CASSLTEYGYTF. Full variable domain (rest looked up from reference TRBV5-1 and TRBJ1-2): KAGVTQTPRYLIKTRGQQVTLSCSPISGHRSVSWYQQTPGQGLQFLFEYFSETQRNKGNFPGRFSGRQFSNSRSEMNVSTLELGDSALYLCASSLTEYGYTFGSGTRLTVV.

Note on this clone: The sample carries other DNA sequences with the same CDR3. The chain employs TRBV4-2 and TRBJ2-3; 7 nucleotides match TRBD1. CDR3 size: 17 residues. CDR1 LGHNA and CDR2 YNFKEQ come from the germline V gene. The trim removed 3 bases at V and 5 bases at J, leaving 14 bases unmatched. CDR3 nucleotide sequence: TGTGCCAGCAGCCACGAAGATCAGGGGGTTGGGGTAGATACGCAGTATTTT. Encoded protein: CASSHEDQGVGVDTQYF.

The gene calls are TRBV7-9 and TRBJ2-5; the D is unclear. This CDR3 comprises 13 residues. Trimming took 2 bases from V and 3 from J, leaving 7 bases between them. Germline V gives CDR1 SEHNR, CDR2 FQNEAQ (reference sequence). The CDR3 is CASSLFPEETQYF. DNA of the CDR3: TGTGCCAGCAGCTTATTCCCGGAAGAGACCCAGTACTTC.